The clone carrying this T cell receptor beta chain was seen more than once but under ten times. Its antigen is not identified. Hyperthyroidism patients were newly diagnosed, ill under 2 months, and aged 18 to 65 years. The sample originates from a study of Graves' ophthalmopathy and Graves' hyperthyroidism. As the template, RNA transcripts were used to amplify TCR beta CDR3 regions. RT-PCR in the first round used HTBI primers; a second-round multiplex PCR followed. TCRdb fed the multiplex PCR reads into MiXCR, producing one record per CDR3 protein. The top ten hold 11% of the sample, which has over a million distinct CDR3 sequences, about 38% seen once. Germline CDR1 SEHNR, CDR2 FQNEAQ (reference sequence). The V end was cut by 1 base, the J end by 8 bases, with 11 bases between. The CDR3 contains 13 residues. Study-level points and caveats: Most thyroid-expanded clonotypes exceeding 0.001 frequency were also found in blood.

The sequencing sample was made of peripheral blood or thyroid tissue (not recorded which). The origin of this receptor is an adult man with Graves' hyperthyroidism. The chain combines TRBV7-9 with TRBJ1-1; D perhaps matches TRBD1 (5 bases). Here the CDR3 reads CASSLGGNREAFF. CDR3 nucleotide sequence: TGTGCCAGCAGCTTAGGGGGGAATAGGGAAGCTTTCTTT.